The 29 T cell receptor beta chains below come from one sample, sequenced in a study of glioma-infiltrating T cells. TCR alpha and beta CDR3 regions were amplified from RNA using iRepertoire nested multiplex PCR. Each CDR3 protein gets one entry after TCRdb re-called the multiplex PCR reads with MiXCR. The sample consists of some 99,000 distinct CDR3 sequences, less than 30% of them appearing once. The sample consisted of glioma tissue, nonneoplastic brain tissue, or PBMCs (not recorded which). These TCRs come from a human donor with low-grade glioma or glioblastoma, undergoing nonglioma brain surgery, or in good health (not recorded which).

The gene calls are TRBV20-1 and TRBJ2-7, with 7 bases aligning to TRBD1. Germline V lookup: CDR1 DFQATT, CDR2 SNEGSKA (reference sequence). The J segment lost 1 base and the V segment lost 4 bases, leaving 7 bases of the junction unmatched. The CDR3 is 14 amino acids. The CDR3 spells CSANHDRDSYEQYF. In DNA, the CDR3 is TGCAGTGCTAACCACGACAGGGATTCCTACGAGCAGTACTTC.

As concerns this clonotype: This may stem from a read error, because a much larger clone lies one nucleotide away. The V call is TRBV18, the J call TRBJ1-1; D remains ambiguous. CDR1 and CDR2 (germline): KGHSH, LQKENI. V lost 2 bases, J lost 10 bases, and 23 bases lay in between. The CDR3 loop spans 16 amino acids. CDR3: CASSPDLQTSPEGAFF. The CDR3 coding sequence is TGTGCCAGCTCACCAGACTTGCAGACAAGCCCCGAGGGAGCTTTCTTT.

This clonotype was seen many times. The V call is TRBV2, the J call TRBJ2-3; 12 nucleotides line up with TRBD2. The CDR3 extends over 17 amino acids. V lost 10 bases, J lost 6 bases, and 17 bases stayed unmatched. Germline V gives CDR1 SNHLY, CDR2 FYNNEI. Here the CDR3 reads CATPVIETSGSRDTQYF. CDR3 nucleotides: TGTGCCACCCCAGTGATTGAGACTAGCGGGAGTAGGGATACGCAGTATTTT.

Many counts were recorded for this clonotype. The chain uses TRBV20-1 and TRBJ1-1; possible D gene TRBD1, 6 bases. The CDR3 loop spans 12 amino acids. V was shortened by 3 bases and J by 3 bases, with 8 bases between the two germline ends. Germline loops: CDR1 DFQATT, CDR2 SNEGSKA (reference sequence). The CDR3 spells CSASRGDTEAFF. CDR3 in DNA: TGCAGTGCTAGCAGGGGAGACACTGAAGCTTTCTTT.

Concerning this clonotype: A single base separates this from a much larger clone, so it may be a read error. V gene TRBV12-5 combines with J gene TRBJ1-1; no definite D call. The CDR3 consists of 14 residues. The germline gives CDR1 LGHNT, CDR2 FRNRAP. CDR3 loop: CASAPRGPNAEAFF. DNA for the CDR3: TGTGCTAGTGCCCCCCGCGGACCGAACGCTGAAGCTTTCTTT.

This clonotype was detected many times. The chain couples TRBV7-2 to TRBJ2-1; 8 bases line up with TRBD1. The CDR3 runs to 17 residues. V shed 6 bases, J shed 0 bases, and the junction held 10 bases outside the gene matches. Germline CDR1 reads SGHTA; CDR2 reads FQGNSA. CDR3 sequence: CASRSLLDRDSYNEQFF. CDR3 in DNA: TGTGCCAGCAGAAGCTTATTGGACAGGGACTCCTACAATGAGCAGTTCTTC.

This rearrangement joins TRBV12-3 or TRBV12-4 to TRBJ2-7, with D perhaps being TRBD1 or TRBD2 (6 bases each). V was cut by 2 bases and J by 6 bases, with 14 bases left in between. The CDR3 runs 14 residues. The CDR3 coding sequence is TGTGCCAGCAGTTTAAAGGAGGGGGTGGTCGAGCAGTACTTC. Translating gives CASSLKEGVVEQYF.

The table lists this clonotype with many counts. The gene calls are TRBV7-2 and TRBJ2-7, with D unresolved. The germline V gene encodes CDR1 SGHTA and CDR2 FQGNSA. Trimming removed 1 base at V and 12 bases at J, with 13 bases between. The CDR3 is 12 residues long. CDR3 in amino acids: CASSLEGPRGYF. Written as DNA, the CDR3 is TGTGCCAGCAGCTTAGAAGGGCCAAGAGGGTACTTC.

This clonotype was detected many times. V is TRBV2 and J is TRBJ2-1; D is unresolved. Germline CDR1 and CDR2: SNHLY and FYNNEI. CDR3 size: 12 residues. V lost 6 bases to trimming and J lost 1 base, with 4 bases between them. CDR3 nucleotide sequence: TGTGCCAGCAGGGGTTCCTACAATGAGCAGTTCTTC. Residues: CASRGSYNEQFF.

The sample holds a few counts of this clonotype. This rearrangement joins TRBV9 to TRBJ2-7; 16 bases align to TRBD2. CDR1 SGDLS and CDR2 YYNGEE come from the germline V gene. J lost 5 bases, V lost 3 bases, and 11 bases had no gene match. The CDR3 loop spans 18 amino acids. The CDR3 reads CASSAGLAGGPYHDEQYF. CDR3 sequence (DNA): TGTGCCAGCAGCGCGGGACTAGCGGGAGGGCCATACCACGACGAGCAGTACTTC.

The chain recombines TRBV29-1 with TRBJ2-6; 7 bases map to TRBD1. This CDR3 region has 20 residues. Germline trimming cut 4 bases from V and 0 bases from J; bases unmatched to any gene: 18. Germline V CDR1 and CDR2: SQVTM, ANQGSEA. CDR3 DNA: TGCAGCGTTGCATTACAACCCGCCCCGGGACAGCTCTCTGGGGCCAACGTCCTGACTTTC. Translated: CSVALQPAPGQLSGANVLTF.

This clonotype was counted many times. The gene calls are TRBV4-2 and TRBJ1-5; weak D call: TRBD1 (5 bases). The CDR3 is made up of 16 amino acids. Germline values: CDR1 LGHNA, CDR2 YNFKEQ. The V gene lost 0 bases and the J gene lost 10 bases, with 19 bases spanning the gap. The CDR3 is CASSQDLGGPTNPQHF. The CDR3 nucleotides read TGTGCCAGCAGCCAAGATCTTGGGGGTCCCACTAATCCCCAGCATTTT.

This clonotype has at least ten counts. This chain uses TRBV7-9 with TRBJ1-2; D gene ambiguous. This CDR3 contains 13 residues. Germline lookup yields CDR1 SEHNR and CDR2 FQNEAQ (reference sequence). V lost 3 bases and J lost 8, with 13 bases in between. As DNA, the CDR3 is TGTGCCAGCAGCTTCCCCTCGTCAATGGGCTACACCTTC. It is translated as CASSFPSSMGYTF.

In this sample, this clonotype turned up many times. The chain joins TRBV28 to TRBJ1-2; the D gene is possibly TRBD1 (6 bases). CDR1 and CDR2 from the germline V gene are MDHEN and SYDVKM. CDR3 length: 16 amino acids. V was trimmed by 5 bases and J by 6 bases, leaving 22 bases between them. The CDR3 is CASSRTYRAPGNGYTF. CDR3 nucleotide sequence: TGTGCCAGCAGTCGTACTTACAGGGCCCCTGGAAATGGCTACACCTTC.

This clonotype has at least ten counts. This chain connects TRBV15 to TRBJ2-5; the match to TRBD2 covers 7 bases. The CDR3 runs 15 residues. J was trimmed by 0 bases and V by 0 bases; bases with no gene match: 1. In germline, CDR1 is LNHNV, CDR2 YYDKDF (reference sequence). In DNA form, the CDR3 reads TGTGCCACCAGCAGAGAGGGGGGGAACCAAGAGACCCAGTACTTC. It encodes CATSREGGNQETQYF. Drawing the rest from reference TRBV15 and TRBJ2-5, the complete variable domain is DAMVIQNPRYQVTQFGKPVTLSCSQTLNHNVMYWYQQKSSQAPKLLFHYYDKDFNNEADTPDNFQSRRPNTSFCFLDIRSPGLGDTAMYLCATSREGGNQETQYFGPGTRLLVL.

This clonotype was counted ten times or more. This chain joins TRBV2 and TRBJ2-1; TRBD2 agrees at 16 bases. The CDR3 runs 17 residues. Germline V gene sequence: CDR1 SNHLY, CDR2 FYNNEI. Trimming cost V 8 bases and J 1 base; bases outside gene matches: 5. This chain's CDR3 is CASSPGLAGGSYNEQFF. The CDR3 DNA is TGTGCCAGCTCGCCGGGACTAGCGGGAGGGTCCTACAATGAGCAGTTCTTC. Full variable domain (outside the CDR3, taken from reference TRBV2 and TRBJ2-1): EPEVTQTPSHQVTQMGQEVILRCVPISNHLYFYWYRQILGQKVEFLVSFYNNEISEKSEIFDDQFSVERPDGSNFTLKIRSTKLEDSAMYFCASSPGLAGGSYNEQFFGPGTRLTVL.

This clonotype appeared many times. The chain uses TRBV7-8 and TRBJ2-1; the D gene is possibly TRBD1 (6 bases). Germline V lookup: CDR1 SGHVS, CDR2 FQNEAQ. Trimming shortened V by 7 bases and J by 8 bases, and 15 bases separated the two germline ends. The CDR3 runs 13 residues. CDR3 DNA sequence: TGTGCCAGCAACCAGGACAGAGAGTATGAGCAGTTCTTC. Amino acid sequence: CASNQDREYEQFF.

This clonotype came up many times. The chain carries TRBV4-3 and TRBJ1-5; D possibly corresponds to TRBD1 (6 bases). Germline V CDR1 and CDR2: LGHNA, YSLEER. The CDR3 has 15 residues. The V end lost 0 bases, the J end lost 4 bases, and 10 bases lay between the germline ends. The CDR3 region is CASSQDLTGNQPQHF. In DNA, the CDR3 is TGCGCCAGCAGCCAAGATCTAACAGGGAATCAGCCCCAGCATTTT.

The V call is TRBV27, the J call TRBJ2-5; no reliable D call. Germline CDR1 is MNHEY and CDR2 is SMNVEV (reference sequence). This CDR3 contains 10 residues. Trimming cost V 4 bases and J 4 bases, with 1 base left between them. CDR3: CASSSETQYF. Written as DNA, the CDR3 is TGTGCCAGCAGTTCAGAGACCCAGTACTTC.

Comments on this clonotype: This clone may be a read error of a much larger clone one base away. Likely a read error: the CDR3 ends without its conserved phenylalanine or tryptophan. This chain links TRBV7-9 with TRBJ2-1; 11 bases map to TRBD2. J lost 6 bases, V lost 7 bases, and 5 bases had no gene match. CDR3 length: 14 amino acids. Germline CDR1 is SEHNR and CDR2 is FQNEAQ (reference sequence). The DNA of the CDR3 is TGTGCCAGCATCCTAGCGGGAGGCCCCAATGAGCAGTTCCTC. Translating gives CASILAGGPNEQFL.

This clonotype was detected many times. V usage is TRBV7-9 and J usage is TRBJ2-7; TRBD1 might be the D (6 bases). Trimming stripped 3 bases from V and 4 bases from J, with 13 bases between. The CDR3 extends over 14 amino acids. Per germline, CDR1 SEHNR and CDR2 FQNEAQ (reference sequence). The CDR3 DNA reads TGTGCCAGCAGCTTTTCGACAGGAGCGTACGAGCAGTACTTC. Amino acid sequence: CASSFSTGAYEQYF.

The table lists this clonotype with many counts. The chain combines TRBV2 with TRBJ1-2; 7 nucleotides align to TRBD1. Germline V CDR1 and CDR2: SNHLY, FYNNEI. This CDR3 spans 13 amino acids. The junction had 4 bases not matched to a gene; V was cut back by 7 bases and J by 2 bases. CDR3 residues: CASKTGLNYGYTF. For the CDR3, the DNA is TGTGCCAGCAAGACAGGGTTAAACTATGGCTACACCTTC. The variable domain in full, with the rest retrieved from reference TRBV2 and TRBJ1-2, is EPEVTQTPSHQVTQMGQEVILRCVPISNHLYFYWYRQILGQKVEFLVSFYNNEISEKSEIFDDQFSVERPDGSNFTLKIRSTKLEDSAMYFCASKTGLNYGYTFGSGTRLTVV.

Worth noting for this clonotype: Possible read error: a much larger clone is one base away. The genes are TRBV4-1 and TRBJ2-3; 12 nucleotides align to TRBD2. The J segment lost 5 bases and the V segment lost 7 bases, leaving 13 bases of the junction unmatched. This CDR3 has 17 amino acids. The germline V gene has CDR1 MGHRA and CDR2 YSYEKL. The CDR3 DNA is TGCGCCAGCAACCGACAAAGACTAGCGGGGGCCGAAGATACGCAGTATTTT. This sequence encodes CASNRQRLAGAEDTQYF.

Worth noting for this clonotype: Germline is not matched at one junction end, which may reflect a read error. This chain connects TRBV20-1 to TRBJ1-6, with D perhaps matching TRBD1 (5 bases). The CDR3 is 17 amino acids. Germline assignment: CDR1 DFQATT and CDR2 SNEGSKA (reference sequence). CDR3 in DNA: TGCAGTGCCAGAGTTCTGACAGTATTAATTAATAATTCACCCCTCCACTTT. This sequence encodes CSARVLTVLINNSPLHF.

J is TRBJ1-2 and V is TRBV29-1; TRBD1 might be the D (5 bases). Trimming took 6 bases from V and 4 from J, leaving 18 bases between them. Germline-derived CDR1 and CDR2 are SQVTM and ANQGSEA. This CDR3 is built from 14 residues. The CDR3 DNA reads TGCAGCGTCAGAAGCTGGGGGAAGGGCTATGGCTACACCTTC. The encoded protein is CSVRSWGKGYGYTF.

This clonotype has only one observation. At one end, the junction sequence differs from germline, possibly due to a read error. The chain joins TRBV7-9 to TRBJ2-5; D gene uncertain. From germline, CDR1 is SEHNR and CDR2 FQNEAQ (reference sequence). The CDR3 spans 14 residues. The CDR3 loop reads CASSPLQSQEAQYF. The CDR3, as DNA: TGTGCCAGCAGCCCACTACAAAGCCAAGAGGCCCAGTACTTC.

The chain is built from TRBV4-3 and TRBJ2-1, with D maybe TRBD2 (7 bases). CDR3 size: 17 residues. Germline values: CDR1 LGHNA, CDR2 YSLEER. Deletions cut 0 bases from V and 3 bases from J, with 15 bases between. CDR3 loop: CASSQDGPGGFYNEQFF. The CDR3 region has the DNA TGCGCCAGCAGCCAAGATGGGCCGGGGGGCTTCTACAATGAGCAGTTCTTC.

This clonotype was detected many times. J is TRBJ2-3 and V is TRBV7-3; 8 bases fit TRBD2. Germline loops: CDR1 SGHTA, CDR2 FQGTGA. CDR3 size: 15 residues. The ends lost 2 bases at V and 5 bases at J; junction bases unmatched: 6. This CDR3 is CASSLQSGRGDTQYF. The CDR3 DNA sequence: TGTGCCAGCAGCTTACAAAGCGGGAGAGGAGATACGCAGTATTTT.

In its sample, this clonotype was seen many times. This rearrangement joins TRBV6-2 or TRBV6-3 to TRBJ1-5, with D unclear. V lost 6 bases and J lost 5, with 14 bases in between. This CDR3 region has 14 residues. Germline V lookup: CDR1 MNHEY, CDR2 SVGEGT. The CDR3 bases are TGTGCCAGCAGGAAGAATAGGAGTCATCAGCCCCAGCATTTT. Its translation is CASRKNRSHQPQHF.